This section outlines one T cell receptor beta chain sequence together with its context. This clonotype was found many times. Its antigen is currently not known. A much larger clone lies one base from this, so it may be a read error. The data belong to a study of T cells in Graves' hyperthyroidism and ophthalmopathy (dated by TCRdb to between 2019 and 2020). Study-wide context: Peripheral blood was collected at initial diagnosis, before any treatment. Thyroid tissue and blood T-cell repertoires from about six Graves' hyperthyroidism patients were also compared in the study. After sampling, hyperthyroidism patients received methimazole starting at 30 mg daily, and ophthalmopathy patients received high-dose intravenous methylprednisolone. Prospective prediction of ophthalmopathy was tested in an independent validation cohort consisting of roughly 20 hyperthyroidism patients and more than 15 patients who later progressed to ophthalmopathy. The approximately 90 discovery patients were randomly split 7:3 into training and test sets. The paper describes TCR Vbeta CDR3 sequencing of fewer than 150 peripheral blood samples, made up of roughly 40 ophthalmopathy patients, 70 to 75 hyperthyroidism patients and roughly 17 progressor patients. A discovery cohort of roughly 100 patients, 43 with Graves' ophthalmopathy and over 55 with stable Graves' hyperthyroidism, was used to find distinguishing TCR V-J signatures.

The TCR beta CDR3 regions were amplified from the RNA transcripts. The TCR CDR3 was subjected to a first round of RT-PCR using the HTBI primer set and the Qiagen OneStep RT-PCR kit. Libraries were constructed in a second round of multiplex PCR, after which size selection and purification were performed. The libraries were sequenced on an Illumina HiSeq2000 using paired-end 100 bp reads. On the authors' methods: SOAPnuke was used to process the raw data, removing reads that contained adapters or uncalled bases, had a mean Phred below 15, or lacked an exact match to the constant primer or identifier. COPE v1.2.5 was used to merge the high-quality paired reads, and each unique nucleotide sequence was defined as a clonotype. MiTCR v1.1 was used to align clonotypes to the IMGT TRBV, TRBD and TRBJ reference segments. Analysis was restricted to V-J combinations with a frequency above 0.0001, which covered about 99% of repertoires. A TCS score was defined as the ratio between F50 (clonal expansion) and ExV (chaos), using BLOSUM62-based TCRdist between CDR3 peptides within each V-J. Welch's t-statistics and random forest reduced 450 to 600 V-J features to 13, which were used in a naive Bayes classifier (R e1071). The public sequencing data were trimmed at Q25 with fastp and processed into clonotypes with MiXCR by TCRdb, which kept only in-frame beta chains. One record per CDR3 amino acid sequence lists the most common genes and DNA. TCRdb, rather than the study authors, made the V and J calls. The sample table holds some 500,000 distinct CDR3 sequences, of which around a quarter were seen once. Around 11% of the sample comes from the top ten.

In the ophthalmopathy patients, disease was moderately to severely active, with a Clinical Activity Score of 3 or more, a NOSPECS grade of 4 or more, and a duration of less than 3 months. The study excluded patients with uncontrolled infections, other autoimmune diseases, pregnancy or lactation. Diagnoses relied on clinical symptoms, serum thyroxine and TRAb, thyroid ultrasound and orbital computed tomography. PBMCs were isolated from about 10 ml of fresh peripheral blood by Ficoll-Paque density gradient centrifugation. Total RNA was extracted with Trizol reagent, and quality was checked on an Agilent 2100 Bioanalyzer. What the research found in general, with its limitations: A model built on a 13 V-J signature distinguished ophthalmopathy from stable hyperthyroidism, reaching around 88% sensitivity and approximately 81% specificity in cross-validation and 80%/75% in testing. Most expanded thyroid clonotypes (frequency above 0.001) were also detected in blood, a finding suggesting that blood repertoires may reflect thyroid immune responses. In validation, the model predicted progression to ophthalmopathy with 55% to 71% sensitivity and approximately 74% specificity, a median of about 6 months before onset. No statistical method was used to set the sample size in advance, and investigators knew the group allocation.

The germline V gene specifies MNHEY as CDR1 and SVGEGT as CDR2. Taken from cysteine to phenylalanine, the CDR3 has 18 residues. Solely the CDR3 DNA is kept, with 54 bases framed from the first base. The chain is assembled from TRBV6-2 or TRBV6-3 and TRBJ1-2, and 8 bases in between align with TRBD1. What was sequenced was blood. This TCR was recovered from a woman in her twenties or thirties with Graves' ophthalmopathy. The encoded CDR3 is CASGYAAGGPSSNYGYTF. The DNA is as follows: TGTGCCAGCGGTTACGCAGCAGGGGGCCCCTCATCTAACTATGGCTACACCTTC.